This TCR beta chain was retrieved from a study of vaccination effects on CD4 cells after COVID-19. General study results and limits: Early post-infection timepoints were missing from the study, which also had few convalescent patients. Clones arising from infection and from vaccination showed marked clonal contraction late after vaccination.

V shed 7 bases, J shed 1 base, and the junction held 9 bases outside the gene matches. From germline, CDR1 is SGHRS and CDR2 YFSETQ. The CDR3 is 15 residues long. Clones were sequenced by immunoSEQ multiplex PCR, and TCRdb holds only the in-frame ones, with some missing. The sample includes around 63,000 clones, about 80% of them seen just once. A word on this clone: No antigen is known for it.

ViraFEST expansion of antigen-specific CD4+ T cells with viral peptide pools preceded sequencing. The authors isolated CD4+ T cells after roughly eleven days of culture. Vaccine recipients lacked prior SARS-CoV-2 infection and had negative nucleocapsid antibodies. In the cultures, half the medium was exchanged for IL-2 medium on days 3 and 7. The sequence came from a human donor who received a COVID-19 vaccine. The chain recombines TRBV5-1 with TRBJ2-3; the match to TRBD1 covers 7 bases. Source: CD4+ T cells from PBMCs cultured with HCoV-OC43 spike peptides, taken before COVID-19 vaccination. The subset denotes: HCoV-OC43 spike overlapping peptide pool stimulation. CDR3 protein: CASALSTGRTDTQYF. Here the CDR3 DNA reads TGCGCCAGCGCCCTCTCGACAGGGCGCACAGATACGCAGTATTTT.